A selection of T cell receptor beta chains follows, all from one sample in a study of blood T cell repertoires in COVID-19. Clones were sequenced by immunoSEQ multiplex PCR, and TCRdb holds only the in-frame ones, with some missing. The table includes about 210,000 clones, 83% detected once. Sequences were obtained from peripheral blood. The origin of the receptors is a woman between 40 and 55 years old with active or convalescent COVID-19. Each CDR3 is given with its conserved first and last residue. Each record gives: J gene, clone size, D gene, V gene, CDR3 protein, CDR3 DNA. A D gene is named only where the DNA matches it firmly. Size is omitted from some rows. Given values are once, few, many or a class for expanded clones.

TRBJ2-2 | - | - | TRBV29-1 | CSVDSGTGELFF | TGCAGCGTTGATTCGGGGACCGGGGAGCTGTTTTTT
TRBJ2-7 | - | TRBD1 | TRBV10-3 | CAISGGQGPSYEQYF | TGTGCCATCAGTGGAGGACAGGGACCCTCCTACGAGCAGTACTTC
TRBJ1-4 | - | - | TRBV25-1 | CASRWGANEKLFF | TGTGCCAGCAGATGGGGGGCTAATGAAAAACTGTTTTTT
TRBJ1-2 | - | TRBD1 | TRBV18 | CASSPGQVSDYTF | TGTGCCAGCTCACCCGGACAGGTTTCGGACTACACCTTC
TRBJ2-2 | - | TRBD2 | TRBV14 | CASSQLAGGPAGELFF | TGTGCCAGCAGCCAATTAGCGGGAGGGCCAGCCGGGGAGCTGTTTTTT
TRBJ1-4 | - | TRBD1 | TRBV6-1 | CASGPGTGDEKLFF | TGTGCCAGCGGCCCAGGGACAGGGGATGAAAAACTGTTTTTT
TRBJ2-1 | - | TRBD2 | TRBV7-2 | CASSLSVGLGANEQFF | TGTGCCAGCAGCTTAAGCGTGGGACTAGGAGCTAATGAGCAGTTCTTC
TRBJ2-5 | - | TRBD1 | TRBV9 | CASSVATGDGPTQYF | TGTGCCAGCAGCGTAGCTACAGGGGACGGGCCGACCCAGTACTTC
TRBJ2-7 | once | - | TRBV11-3 | CASSPIEGAGIYEQYF | TGTGCCAGCAGCCCCATAGAGGGTGCGGGCATCTACGAGCAGTACTTC
TRBJ1-2 | - | - | TRBV3-1/TRBV3-2 | CASSQDLGLGYTF | TGTGCCAGCAGCCAAGATCTAGGTTTAGGCTACACCTTC
TRBJ2-7 | - | TRBD2 | TRBV11-3 | CASSLVSGNYEQYF | TGTGCCAGCAGCTTAGTGAGCGGGAACTACGAGCAGTACTTC
TRBJ2-3 | - | - | TRBV9 | CAGARGGTDTQYF | TGTGCCGGAGCCAGGGGGGGCACAGATACGCAGTATTTT
TRBJ1-1 | - | - | TRBV6-4 | CASSVARNTEAFF | TGTGCCAGCAGTGTGGCAAGGAACACTGAAGCTTTCTTT
TRBJ2-5 | - | - | TRBV4-1 | CASSQSLAPETQYF | TGCGCCAGCAGCCAAAGCTTAGCCCCAGAGACCCAGTACTTC
TRBJ2-2 | - | TRBD1 | TRBV19 | CASSPGQGKSRPGELFF | TGTGCCAGTAGTCCCGGACAGGGAAAAAGTCGTCCCGGGGAGCTGTTTTTT
TRBJ1-1 | - | - | TRBV6-6 | CASSTWNTEAFF | TGTGCCAGCAGTACATGGAACACTGAAGCTTTCTTT
TRBJ2-5 | - | TRBD1 | TRBV24-1 | CATSDRDRNGETQYF | TGTGCCACCAGTGACAGGGACAGGAACGGAGAGACCCAGTACTTC
TRBJ1-1 | - | TRBD1 | TRBV11-2 | CASSRTGVTEAFF | TGTGCCAGCAGCCGGACAGGGGTGACTGAAGCTTTCTTT
TRBJ2-2 | - | - | TRBV3-1/TRBV3-2 | CASSPTANTGELFF | TGTGCCAGCAGCCCGACAGCGAACACCGGGGAGCTGTTTTTT
TRBJ1-4 | - | - | TRBV5-1 | CASSLGGVGEKLFF | TGCGCCAGCAGTCTTGGAGGGGTAGGGGAAAAACTGTTTTTT
TRBJ1-1 | - | - | TRBV4-3 | CASSQDRGLGAFF | TGCGCCAGCAGCCAAGACAGGGGATTGGGGGCTTTCTTT
TRBJ2-7 | few | TRBD2 | TRBV7-9 | CASSPTVGRGGTEQYF | TGTGCCAGCAGCCCTACCGTTGGGCGCGGGGGGACCGAGCAGTACTTC